This T cell receptor (beta chain) was identified during a study of control samples from healthy donors and cancer patients. The CDR3 is 16 amino acids. From germline, CDR1 is SGHNT and CDR2 YYREEE (reference sequence). Trimming left V 2 bases short and J 1 base short, with 16 bases between. Some clones are missing from TCRdb's copy, which holds only in-frame ones; the method was immunoSEQ multiplex PCR. This table holds 93,000 or so clones, about 89% found once. The origin of this receptor is a man between 60 and 75 years old with lung cancer. Sequencing used PBMCs. The chain carries TRBV5-4 and TRBJ2-7; D uncertain. This CDR3 reads CASSFGTELPSYEQYF. The CDR3 bases are TGTGCCAGCAGCTTCGGCACCGAACTTCCTTCCTACGAGCAGTACTTC.